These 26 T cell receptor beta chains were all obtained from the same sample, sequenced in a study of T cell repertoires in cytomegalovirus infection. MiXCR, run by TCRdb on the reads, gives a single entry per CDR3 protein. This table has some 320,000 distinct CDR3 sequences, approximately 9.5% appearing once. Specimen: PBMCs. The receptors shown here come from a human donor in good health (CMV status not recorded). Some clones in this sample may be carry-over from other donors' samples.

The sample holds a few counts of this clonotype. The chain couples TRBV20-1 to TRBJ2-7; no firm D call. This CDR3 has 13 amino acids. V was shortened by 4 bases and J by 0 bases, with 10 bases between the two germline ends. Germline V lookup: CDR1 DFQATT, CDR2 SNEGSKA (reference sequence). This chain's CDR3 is CSAIPGSSYEQYF. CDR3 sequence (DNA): TGCAGTGCTATACCGGGTTCCTCCTACGAGCAGTACTTC.

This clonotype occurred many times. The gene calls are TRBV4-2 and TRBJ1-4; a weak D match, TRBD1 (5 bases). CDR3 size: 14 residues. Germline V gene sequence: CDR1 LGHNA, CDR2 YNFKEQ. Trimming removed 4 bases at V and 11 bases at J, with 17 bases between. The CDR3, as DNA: TGTGCCAGCAGCCTCCCGGCCACAGGAGGGAAACTGTTTTTT. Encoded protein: CASSLPATGGKLFF.

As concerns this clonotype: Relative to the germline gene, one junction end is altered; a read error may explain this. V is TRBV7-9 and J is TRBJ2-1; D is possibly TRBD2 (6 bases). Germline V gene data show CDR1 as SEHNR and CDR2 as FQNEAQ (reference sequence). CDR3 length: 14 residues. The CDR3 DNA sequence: TGTGCCAGCAGCTTAGGACTAGACTACCATGAGCAGTTCTTC. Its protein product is CASSLGLDYHEQFF.

The CDR3 is CASTNSPGLIQETQYF. For the CDR3, the DNA is TGTGCCAGCACGAACTCCCCGGGACTGATTCAAGAGACCCAGTACTTC. This chain connects TRBV7-2 to TRBJ2-5; D might be TRBD2 (6 bases). The CDR3 runs 16 residues. Germline values: CDR1 SGHTA, CDR2 FQGNSA. V was cut by 7 bases and J by 2 bases, with 20 bases left in between.

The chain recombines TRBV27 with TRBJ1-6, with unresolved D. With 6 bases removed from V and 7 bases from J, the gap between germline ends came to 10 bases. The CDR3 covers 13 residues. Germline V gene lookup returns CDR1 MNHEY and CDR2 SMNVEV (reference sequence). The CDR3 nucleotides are TGTGCCAGCAGATCGACGGGCAATTCACCCCTCCACTTT. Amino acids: CASRSTGNSPLHF.

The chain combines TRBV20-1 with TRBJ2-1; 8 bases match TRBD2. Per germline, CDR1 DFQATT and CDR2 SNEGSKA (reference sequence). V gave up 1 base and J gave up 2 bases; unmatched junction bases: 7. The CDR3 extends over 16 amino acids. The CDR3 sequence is CSARGQAGVAYNEQFF. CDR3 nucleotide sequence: TGCAGTGCTAGAGGGCAAGCGGGAGTTGCCTACAATGAGCAGTTCTTC.

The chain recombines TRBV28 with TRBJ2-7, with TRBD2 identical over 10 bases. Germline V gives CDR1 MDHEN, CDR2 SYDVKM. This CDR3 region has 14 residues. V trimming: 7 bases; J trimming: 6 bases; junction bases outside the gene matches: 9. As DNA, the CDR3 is TGTGCCAGCACCGCTAGCGGGAGAGGGGTCGAGCAGTACTTC. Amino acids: CASTASGRGVEQYF.

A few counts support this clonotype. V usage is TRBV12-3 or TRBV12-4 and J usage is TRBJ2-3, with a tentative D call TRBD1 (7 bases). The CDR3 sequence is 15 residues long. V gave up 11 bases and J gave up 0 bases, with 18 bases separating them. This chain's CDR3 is CAQGGVGSSTDTQYF. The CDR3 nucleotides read TGTGCCCAGGGGGGAGTAGGTTCTAGCACAGATACGCAGTATTTT.

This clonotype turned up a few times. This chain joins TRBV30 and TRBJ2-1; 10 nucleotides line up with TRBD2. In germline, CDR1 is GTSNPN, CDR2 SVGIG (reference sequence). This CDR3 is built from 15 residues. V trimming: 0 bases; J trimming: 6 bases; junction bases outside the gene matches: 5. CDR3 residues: CAWSVRRLAGNEQFF. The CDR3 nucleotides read TGTGCCTGGAGTGTACGAAGACTAGCGGGCAATGAGCAGTTCTTC.

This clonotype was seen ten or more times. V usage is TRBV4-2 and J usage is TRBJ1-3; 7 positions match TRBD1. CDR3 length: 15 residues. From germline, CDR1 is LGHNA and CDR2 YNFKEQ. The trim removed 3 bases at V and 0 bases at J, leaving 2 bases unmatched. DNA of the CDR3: TGTGCCAGCAGCCAGGGACAGTCCTCTGGAAACACCATATATTTT. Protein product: CASSQGQSSGNTIYF.

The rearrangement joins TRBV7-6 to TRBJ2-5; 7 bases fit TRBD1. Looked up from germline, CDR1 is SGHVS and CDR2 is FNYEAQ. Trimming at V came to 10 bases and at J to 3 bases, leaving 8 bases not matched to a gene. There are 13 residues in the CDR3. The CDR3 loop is CATFRDREETQYF. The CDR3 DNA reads TGTGCCACCTTCCGGGACAGAGAAGAGACCCAGTACTTC.

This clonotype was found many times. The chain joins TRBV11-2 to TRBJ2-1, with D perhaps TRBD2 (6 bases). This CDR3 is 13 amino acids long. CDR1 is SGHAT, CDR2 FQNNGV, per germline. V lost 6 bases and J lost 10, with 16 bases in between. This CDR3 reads CASSGLPSSEQFF. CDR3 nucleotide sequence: TGTGCCAGCAGTGGACTACCTTCCTCCGAGCAGTTCTTC.

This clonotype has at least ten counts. CDR3: CASSPLTSGGAGTGELFF. CDR3 sequence (DNA): TGTGCCAGCAGCCCTCTGACTAGCGGGGGGGCAGGAACCGGGGAGCTGTTTTTT. The chain uses TRBV7-6 and TRBJ2-2; 14 bases fit TRBD2. Germline V gene lookup returns CDR1 SGHVS and CDR2 FNYEAQ. There are 18 residues in the CDR3. V trimming: 5 bases; J trimming: 5 bases; junction bases outside the gene matches: 10.

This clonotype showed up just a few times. CDR3: CASSPGTGRSGTEAFF. The CDR3 bases are TGTGCCAGCAGCCCCGGGACAGGGCGATCGGGCACTGAAGCTTTCTTT. The chain couples TRBV7-3 to TRBJ1-1; TRBD1 matches at 9 bases. The V gene's germline CDR1 is SGHTA and CDR2 FQGTGA. Trimming at V came to 5 bases and at J to 4 bases, leaving 11 bases not matched to a gene. CDR3 size: 16 residues.

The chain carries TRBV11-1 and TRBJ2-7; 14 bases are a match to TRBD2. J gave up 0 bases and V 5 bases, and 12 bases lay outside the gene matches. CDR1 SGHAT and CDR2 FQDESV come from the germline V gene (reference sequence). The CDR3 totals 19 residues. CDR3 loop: CASSPGLAGGQRSSYEQYF. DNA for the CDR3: TGTGCCAGCAGCCCTGGACTAGCGGGAGGTCAAAGGAGCTCCTACGAGCAGTACTTC. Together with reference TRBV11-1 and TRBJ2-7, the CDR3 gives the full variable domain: EAEVAQSPRYKITEKSQAVAFWCDPISGHATLYWYRQILGQGPELLVQFQDESVVDDSQLPKDRFSAERLKGVDSTLKIQPAELGDSAMYLCASSPGLAGGQRSSYEQYFGPGTRLTVT.

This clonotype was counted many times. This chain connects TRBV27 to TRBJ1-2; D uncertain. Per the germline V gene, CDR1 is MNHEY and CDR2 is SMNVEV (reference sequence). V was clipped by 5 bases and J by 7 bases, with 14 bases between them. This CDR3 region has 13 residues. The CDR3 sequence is CASSPFALGGYTF. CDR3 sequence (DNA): TGTGCCAGCAGTCCGTTTGCCCTCGGTGGCTACACCTTC.

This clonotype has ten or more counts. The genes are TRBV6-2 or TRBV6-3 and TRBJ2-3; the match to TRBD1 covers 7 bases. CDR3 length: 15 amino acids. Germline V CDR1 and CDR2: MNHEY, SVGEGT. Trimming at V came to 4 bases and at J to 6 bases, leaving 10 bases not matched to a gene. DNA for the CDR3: TGTGCCAGCAGTTTGTTTAGGGGGCGTCCGGATACGCAGTATTTT. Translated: CASSLFRGRPDTQYF.

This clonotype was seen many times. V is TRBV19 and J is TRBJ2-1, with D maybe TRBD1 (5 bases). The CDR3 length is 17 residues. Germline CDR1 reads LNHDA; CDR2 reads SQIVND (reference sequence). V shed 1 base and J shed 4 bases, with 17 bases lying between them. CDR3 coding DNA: TGTGCCAGTAGTATAGTAGGGGTCAGACTCGTGTACAATGAGCAGTTCTTC. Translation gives CASSIVGVRLVYNEQFF.

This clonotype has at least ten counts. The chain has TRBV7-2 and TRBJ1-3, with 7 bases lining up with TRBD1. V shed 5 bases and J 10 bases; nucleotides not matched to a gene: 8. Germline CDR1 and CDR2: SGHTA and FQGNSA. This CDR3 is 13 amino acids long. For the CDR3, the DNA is TGTGCCAGCAGCCAAGGACAGGTGGAGACCATATATTTT. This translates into CASSQGQVETIYF.

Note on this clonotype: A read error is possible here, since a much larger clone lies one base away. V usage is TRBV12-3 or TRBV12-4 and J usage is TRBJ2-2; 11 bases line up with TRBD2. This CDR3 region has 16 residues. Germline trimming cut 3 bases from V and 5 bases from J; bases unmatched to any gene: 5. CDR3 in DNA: TGTGCCAGCAGTTTTAGCGCTAGCGGGAGGACCGGGGAGCTGTTTTTT. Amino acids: CASSFSASGRTGELFF.

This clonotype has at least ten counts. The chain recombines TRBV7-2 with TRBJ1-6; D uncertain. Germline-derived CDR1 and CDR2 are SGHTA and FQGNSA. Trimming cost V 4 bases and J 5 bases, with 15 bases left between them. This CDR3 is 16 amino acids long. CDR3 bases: TGTGCCAGCAGCTCACCGGAGACGGGAAATAATTCACCCCTCCACTTT. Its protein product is CASSSPETGNNSPLHF.

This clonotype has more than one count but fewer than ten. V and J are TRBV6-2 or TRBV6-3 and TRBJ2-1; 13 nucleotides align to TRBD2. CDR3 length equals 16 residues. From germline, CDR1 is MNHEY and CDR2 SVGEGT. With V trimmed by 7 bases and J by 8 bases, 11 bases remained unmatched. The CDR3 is CASTLRGLAGWDEQFF. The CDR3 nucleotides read TGTGCCAGCACCCTCCGGGGACTAGCGGGATGGGATGAGCAGTTCTTC.

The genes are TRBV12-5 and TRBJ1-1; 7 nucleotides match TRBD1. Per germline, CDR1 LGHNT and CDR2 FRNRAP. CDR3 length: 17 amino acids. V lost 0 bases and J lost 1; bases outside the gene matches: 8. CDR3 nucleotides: TGTGCTAGTGGTTTGGTTTCCCCGGGACAGAAGAACACTGAAGCTTTCTTT. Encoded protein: CASGLVSPGQKNTEAFF.

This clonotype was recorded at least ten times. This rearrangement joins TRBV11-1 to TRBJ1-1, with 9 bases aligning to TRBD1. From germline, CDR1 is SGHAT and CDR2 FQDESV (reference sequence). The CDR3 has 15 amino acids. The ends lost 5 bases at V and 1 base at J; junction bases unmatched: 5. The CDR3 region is CASSPDRGGNTEAFF. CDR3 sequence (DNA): TGTGCCAGCAGCCCGGACAGGGGAGGGAACACTGAAGCTTTCTTT.

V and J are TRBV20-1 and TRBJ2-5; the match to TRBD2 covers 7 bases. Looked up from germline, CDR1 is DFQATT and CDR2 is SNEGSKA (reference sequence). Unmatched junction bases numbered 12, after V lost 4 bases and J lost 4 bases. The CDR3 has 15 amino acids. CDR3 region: CSAIVGGRVGETQYF. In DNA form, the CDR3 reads TGCAGTGCTATCGTAGGCGGGAGAGTTGGAGAGACCCAGTACTTC.

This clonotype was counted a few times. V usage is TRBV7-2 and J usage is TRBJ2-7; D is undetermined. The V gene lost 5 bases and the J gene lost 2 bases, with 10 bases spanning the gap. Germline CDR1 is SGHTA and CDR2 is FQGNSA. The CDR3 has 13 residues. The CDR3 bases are TGTGCCAGCAGCCCTCGACCGGCCTACGAGCAGTACTTC. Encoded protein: CASSPRPAYEQYF. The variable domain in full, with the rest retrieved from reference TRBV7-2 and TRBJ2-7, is GAGVSQSPSNKVTEKGKDVELRCDPISGHTALYWYRQSLGQGLEFLIYFQGNSAPDKSGLPSDRFSAERTGGSVSTLTIQRTQQEDSAVYLCASSPRPAYEQYFGPGTRLTVT.